The T cell receptor (beta chain) described here comes from a study of beta chain features in type 1 diabetes (dated by TCRdb to between 2018 and 2020). Broadly, across the study: Mean age, gender distribution, total cell number and subset yield did not differ between patients and healthy donors. In the study, recently diagnosed type 1 diabetes patients and matched healthy donors were compared on the TCRB repertoires of their sorted circulating CD4+ T cell subsets. Across all samples, roughly 110,000,000 sorted cells were examined, and cell number per subset correlated strongly with RNA yield. Whereas all 30 or so donors provided naive and central memory subsets, regulatory and stem cell-like memory subsets were isolated from just 8 patients and roughly eight healthy donors.

A note on this clone: No antigen is known for it. No clone much larger than this one lies a single base away; base qualities are absent.

For CDR1 and CDR2, the germline V gene lists KGHSH and LQKENI. A distance of 17 bases separates the germline ends of V and J, which lose 2 bases and 6 bases respectively. The CDR3 runs 16 amino acids, cysteine and phenylalanine included. Here the CDR3 DNA is all that survives: 48 bases in frame from base 1. The entire isolated RNA was reverse transcribed using the High Capacity cDNA Reverse Transcription Kit, and thus expressed TCRB transcripts were sequenced. Deep immunoSEQ sequencing was performed on naive, central memory and regulatory T cell samples, with an average of roughly 3.5 million total reads per sample. Sorted cells were lysed in RLT buffer and RNA was extracted with DNase-treated RNeasy Micro or Mini kits, depending on cell number. Each cell subset was processed on its own to prevent cross-contamination, while patient and healthy donor samples were processed together. Using the immunoSEQ multiplex PCR, TCRB sequences were amplified from cDNA into 87-bp fragments spanning the CDR3 region. Amplicons were sequenced on the Illumina HiSeq platform. The study's processing was this. Synthetic template baselines were used to correct PCR bias computationally, reads within Hamming distance 2 were collapsed together, and singletons that could not be merged were discarded. Reads were aligned to IMGT to assign V, D and J genes, CDR3 length, and insertions or deletions at six rearrangement sites. Clonotype counts were normalized to sorted cell number within each subset before computing true diversity and Gini coefficients with the tcR R package. The overlap coefficient, calculated on TCRB nucleotide sequences, was used to quantify repertoire sharing. As a proxy for the pre-selection repertoire, out-of-frame TCRB sequences from naive cells were analyzed. Drawn from immuneACCESS, this table holds only the in-frame rearrangements with V and J called that TCRdb kept. Clones are partly lost; checked studies trace under half to an unresolved V gene and leave the rest unexplained. From that table come the V and J calls and clone size; the DNA was used to work out D and trimming. The sample table lists approximately 250,000 clones, 13% to 15% of them with a count of one. Of the sample, approximately 0.024% is held by the ten largest clones.

General study outcomes and caveats: Because the HLA sub-analyses included only small numbers of individuals, any influence of HLA type on TCRB rearrangement was left unresolved. Sequencing cDNA rather than genomic DNA could over-represent highly expressing activated cells, although activation and CD3 levels did not differ between groups. At VDJ recombination sites, type 1 diabetes patients had fewer insertions and more deleted nucleotides, which implies abnormalities in thymic rearrangement. In all four CD4+ subsets, TCRB CDR3 length was moderately but significantly shorter in type 1 diabetes patients. Naive, central memory and regulatory TCRB repertoires appeared more similar among patients than among healthy donors. Shorter templates might have been favored by PCR, but patient and control samples were amplified and corrected together, so both groups would have been affected equally by any skew.

Each donor gave one peripheral blood draw, averaging roughly 100 mL, which was collected into heparinised tubes. Naive, central memory, regulatory and stem cell-like memory CD4+ T cells were sorted on a BD FACSAria II using a panel including CD45RO, CCR7, CD25, CD127, CD95 and CD27. A purity above 98% was achieved for all sorted populations. Right away, PBMCs were isolated by Lymphoprep density gradient centrifugation and were stained directly, with no culture step. So that batch effects would be minimized, each experiment stained and sorted samples in pairs, pairing one healthy donor with one patient.

The clonotype comes from a woman aged 40 to 50 in good health. The sequence is built from TRBV18 and TRBJ1-5; a tentative D call is TRBD1 (6 bases match). The source material was naive CD4+ T cells from blood. What the cell subset or site label conveys for this sample: true naive CD4+ T cells. The nucleotide sequence reads as follows: TGTGCCAGCTCACCAGGATTAGGGGGATGGGGTCAGCCCCAGCATTTT. This codes for CASSPGLGGWGQPQHF.